The 16 T cell receptor beta chains presented below share a single source sample, sequenced in a study of blood T cell repertoires in COVID-19. Repertoires were generated with immunoSEQ multiplex PCR, while TCRdb's copy carries only in-frame clones and drops some. The sample lists more than 150,000 clones; 65% to 90% were seen once. Sequencing was carried out using peripheral blood. The receptors were sampled from a man aged 55-75 years with acute or convalescent COVID-19.

The gene calls are TRBV27 and TRBJ1-6; 7 bases map to TRBD1. The CDR3 contains 15 residues. The V segment lost 3 bases and the J segment 6 bases; nucleotides outside the gene matches: 5. Germline CDR1 MNHEY, CDR2 SMNVEV (reference sequence). The CDR3 sequence is CASSFSGTANSPLHF. DNA of the CDR3: TGTGCCAGCAGTTTTTCCGGGACAGCTAATTCACCCCTCCACTTT.

This chain links TRBV28 with TRBJ1-2, with a possible D match to TRBD1 (6 bases). The CDR3 loop spans 16 amino acids. V lost 7 bases, J lost 3 bases, and 21 bases lay in between. Germline V gene data show CDR1 as MDHEN and CDR2 as SYDVKM. Here the CDR3 reads CASTLYMQPGDYGYTF. As DNA, the CDR3 is TGTGCCAGCACCCTCTATATGCAGCCAGGGGACTATGGCTACACCTTC.

The chain recombines TRBV19 with TRBJ1-1; TRBD1 aligns across 7 bases. The CDR3 is made up of 14 amino acids. The ends lost 3 bases at V and 4 bases at J; junction bases unmatched: 5. Germline CDR1 and CDR2: LNHDA and SQIVND (reference sequence). DNA for the CDR3: TGTGCCAGTAGTATTGATGGACAGGCCACTGAAGCTTTCTTT. Translated, it gives CASSIDGQATEAFF. Together with reference TRBV19 and TRBJ1-1, the CDR3 gives the full variable domain: DGGITQSPKYLFRKEGQNVTLSCEQNLNHDAMYWYRQDPGQGLRLIYYSQIVNDFQKGDIAEGYSVSREKKESFPLTVTSAQKNPTAFYLCASSIDGQATEAFFGQGTRLTVV.

V usage is TRBV28 and J usage is TRBJ1-2; 12 nucleotides line up with TRBD1. Germline V gene data show CDR1 as MDHEN and CDR2 as SYDVKM. The CDR3 runs to 16 residues. J gave up 8 bases and V 4 bases, and 11 bases lay outside the gene matches. CDR3 protein: CASSYLGTGGSPGYTF. The CDR3, as DNA: TGTGCCAGCAGTTACCTCGGGACAGGGGGCTCTCCGGGCTACACCTTC.

This rearrangement joins TRBV5-1 to TRBJ2-7; a weak D match, TRBD2 (6 bases). Between the trimmed V and J ends, which lost 0 bases and 8 bases, there was a span of 18 bases. Germline CDR1 is SGHRS and CDR2 is YFSETQ. CDR3 length: 15 residues. The CDR3 spells CASSLDVGGPPQQYF. The CDR3 coding sequence is TGCGCCAGCAGCTTGGACGTGGGAGGCCCCCCCCAGCAGTACTTC.

This clone came up once. The rearrangement links TRBV25-1 to TRBJ2-2, with TRBD2 matching over 11 bases. Germline lookup yields CDR1 MGHDK and CDR2 SYGVNS. Trimming at V came to 3 bases and at J to 4 bases, leaving 4 bases not matched to a gene. The CDR3 is made up of 16 amino acids. The CDR3 DNA is TGTGCCAGCAGTGACACTAGCGGGAGCGGCACCGGGGAGCTGTTTTTT. Translation: CASSDTSGSGTGELFF.

In DNA form, the CDR3 reads TGTGCCAGCAGTTTCGCGGGATCAGCCAAAAACATTCAGTACTTC. As protein: CASSFAGSAKNIQYF. The chain joins TRBV27 to TRBJ2-4; D is perhaps TRBD2 (6 bases). Looked up from germline, CDR1 is MNHEY and CDR2 is SMNVEV (reference sequence). This CDR3 has 15 amino acids. Trimming took off 3 bases at V and 0 bases at J, with 9 bases between the two ends.

CDR3 sequence reads: CASRVDRGTGRYGYTF. The CDR3 DNA is TGTGCCAGCAGAGTGGACAGGGGGACCGGAAGGTATGGCTACACCTTC. The gene calls are TRBV28 and TRBJ1-2, with 10 bases fitting TRBD1. This CDR3 has 16 residues. The germline V gene has CDR1 MDHEN and CDR2 SYDVKM. V dropped 6 bases and J dropped 5; count of bases not matched to a gene: 12.

This rearrangement joins TRBV3-1 (or the pseudogene TRBV3-2) to TRBJ1-6; a weak D match, TRBD1 (5 bases). V dropped 3 bases and J dropped 5 bases, with 11 bases sitting between them. The CDR3 sequence is 15 residues long. Germline lookup yields CDR1 LGHDT and CDR2 YNNKEL (reference sequence). The CDR3 bases are TGTGCCAGCAGCCACAGGGTTGGAAATAATTCACCCCTCCACTTT. Protein product: CASSHRVGNNSPLHF.

A word on this clone: Additional DNA sequences in this sample encode the identical CDR3. This chain joins TRBV20-1 and TRBJ2-7, with 7 bases aligning to TRBD1. The CDR3 has 11 amino acids. In germline, CDR1 is DFQATT, CDR2 SNEGSKA (reference sequence). Trimming removed 4 bases from V and 6 bases from J; junction bases left unmatched: 3. DNA for the CDR3: TGCAGTGCTACCAACAGGGGCGAGCAGTACTTC. Protein: CSATNRGEQYF.

The rearrangement joins TRBV2 to TRBJ2-2; 11 nucleotides agree with TRBD2. The CDR3 loop spans 14 amino acids. J gave up 7 bases and V 6 bases, and 4 bases lay outside the gene matches. Germline values: CDR1 SNHLY, CDR2 FYNNEI. CDR3 sequence: CASRLAGAGGELFF. In DNA, the CDR3 is TGTGCCAGCAGACTAGCGGGGGCGGGCGGGGAGCTGTTTTTT.

V usage is TRBV5-1 and J usage is TRBJ2-6, with D tentatively TRBD2 (6 bases). The length of the CDR3 is 17 residues. Germline loops: CDR1 SGHRS, CDR2 YFSETQ. The germline V and J ends were trimmed by 4 bases and 2 bases, with 16 bases remaining between them. CDR3 in amino acids: CASSPLPPGAGANVLTF. The CDR3 bases are TGCGCCAGCAGCCCACTACCTCCGGGGGCTGGGGCCAACGTCCTGACTTTC. The full variable domain, rest sourced from reference TRBV5-1 and TRBJ2-6, is KAGVTQTPRYLIKTRGQQVTLSCSPISGHRSVSWYQQTPGQGLQFLFEYFSETQRNKGNFPGRFSGRQFSNSRSEMNVSTLELGDSALYLCASSPLPPGAGANVLTFGAGSRLTVL.

The rearrangement joins TRBV6-6 to TRBJ2-3; 7 bases are a match to TRBD2. This CDR3 region has 17 residues. Trimming took 5 bases from V and 0 from J; bases not matched to a gene: 11. The germline gives CDR1 MNHNY, CDR2 SVGAGI (reference sequence). The CDR3 loop is CASSQPRGDLSTDTQYF. The CDR3 DNA follows: TGTGCCAGCAGTCAACCCCGGGGGGATTTGAGCACAGATACGCAGTATTTT.

The rearrangement joins TRBV28 to TRBJ1-1; 8 positions match TRBD1. This CDR3 region has 12 residues. Germline CDR1 and CDR2: MDHEN and SYDVKM. With 10 bases clipped from V and 10 bases from J, the junction kept 11 bases outside the gene matches. This CDR3 reads CATGDRGLGAFF. The CDR3 nucleotides are TGTGCCACCGGAGACAGGGGCCTGGGAGCTTTCTTT.

The chain has TRBV9 and TRBJ1-1; 7 nucleotides agree with TRBD1. The J segment lost 1 base and the V segment lost 0 bases, leaving 3 bases of the junction unmatched. This CDR3 spans 15 amino acids. Germline CDR1 is SGDLS and CDR2 is YYNGEE. The chain's CDR3 is CASSVAGGANTEAFF. DNA of the CDR3: TGTGCCAGCAGCGTAGCAGGGGGAGCGAACACTGAAGCTTTCTTT.

This chain connects TRBV4-1 to TRBJ2-5; weak D call: TRBD2 (7 bases). The CDR3 is 15 residues long. Looked up from germline, CDR1 is MGHRA and CDR2 is YSYEKL. V gave up 4 bases and J gave up 7 bases, with 19 bases separating them. This CDR3 is CASSPNPQGGGTQYF. The CDR3 nucleotides read TGCGCCAGCAGCCCAAATCCACAGGGAGGGGGGACCCAGTACTTC.